Below are 18 T cell receptor beta chains sequenced from a single sample in a study of regulatory T cells in long-lasting Graves disease. For TCR beta, libraries came from iRepertoire HTBI primers and Arm-PCR of CDR3 regions. Via MiXCR, TCRdb re-called the multiplex PCR reads, giving one row per CDR3 protein. Found here are about 340,000 distinct CDR3 sequences, about 19% of them singletons; the top ten hold just under 30%. Documented time point: persistent/refractory GD, antithyroid drugs over 5 years with positive TRAb. Following extraction of RNA from PBMCs, that RNA was used to make the TCR library. Sequences were derived from peripheral blood mononuclear cells (PBMCs), sampled when the disease was refractory, from a patient treated with antithyroid drugs. The receptors stem from a female donor with Graves disease.

The genes are TRBV20-1 and TRBJ1-1; tentative D call: TRBD1 (5 bases). V was cut by 7 bases and J by 1 base, with 7 bases left in between. The length of the CDR3 is 11 residues. Per germline, CDR1 DFQATT and CDR2 SNEGSKA (reference sequence). CDR3 amino acids: CSGGGNTEAFF. As DNA, the CDR3 is TGCAGTGGGGGGGGGAACACTGAAGCTTTCTTT.

This clonotype has ten or more counts. The DNA for the CDR3 is TGTGCCAGCAGCTCCACACAGGGCGACGAGCAGTACTTC. Its translation: CASSSTQGDEQYF. This rearrangement joins TRBV7-9 to TRBJ2-7; maybe TRBD1 (6 bases). Trimming shortened V by 4 bases and J by 5 bases, and 12 bases separated the two germline ends. Germline loops: CDR1 SEHNR, CDR2 FQNEAQ (reference sequence). CDR3 length: 13 residues.

Many counts were recorded for this clonotype. The chain combines TRBV7-2 with TRBJ2-5, with D possibly called TRBD1 or TRBD2 (5 bases each). V was shortened by 5 bases and J by 5 bases, with 12 bases between the two germline ends. Germline V gives CDR1 SGHTA, CDR2 FQGNSA. The CDR3 runs 13 residues. CDR3 sequence reads: CASSPTRDETQYF. The CDR3 bases are TGTGCCAGCAGCCCCACTAGGGACGAGACCCAGTACTTC.

This clonotype was seen many times. V and J are TRBV30 and TRBJ2-5, with 9 bases aligning to TRBD1. J gave up 4 bases and V 1 base, and 7 bases lay outside the gene matches. The CDR3 totals 15 residues. CDR1 and CDR2 from the germline V gene are GTSNPN and SVGIG (reference sequence). CDR3 DNA sequence: TGTGCCTGGAGTGGATCGACAGGGGGAGGAGAGACCCAGTACTTC. This translates into CAWSGSTGGGETQYF.

This clonotype was counted ten times or more. The chain has TRBV6-1 and TRBJ1-2, with TRBD1 as a possible D gene (6 bases). Per germline, CDR1 MNHNS and CDR2 SASEGT. The CDR3 is 15 residues long. Deletions cut 5 bases from V and 4 bases from J, with 17 bases between. The CDR3 bases are TGTGCCAGCAGTACCCTCGGAGGGGGTAGCTATGGCTACACCTTC. It translates to CASSTLGGGSYGYTF.

At least ten counts were recorded for this clonotype. The chain has TRBV12-3 or TRBV12-4 and TRBJ2-2, with 8 bases fitting TRBD1. The CDR3 loop spans 14 amino acids. V trimming: 5 bases; J trimming: 5 bases; junction bases outside the gene matches: 4. In DNA form, the CDR3 reads TGTGCCAGCAGTCTCAGGGGGCGAACCGGGGAGCTGTTTTTT. Amino acids: CASSLRGRTGELFF.

This clonotype was counted ten times or more. The rearrangement uses TRBV6-2 or TRBV6-3 and TRBJ2-4; possible D gene TRBD1, 6 bases. Germline V gives CDR1 MNHEY, CDR2 SVGEGT. Trimming took 5 bases from V and 0 from J, leaving 14 bases between them. The CDR3 contains 16 residues. CDR3 in amino acids: CASSARTALAKNIQYF. The CDR3 DNA is TGTGCCAGCAGTGCGAGGACAGCTCTAGCCAAAAACATTCAGTACTTC.

V gene TRBV4-3 combines with J gene TRBJ2-6; 7 bases align to TRBD1. The length of the CDR3 is 20 residues. V shed 0 bases, J shed 3 bases, and the junction held 14 bases outside the gene matches. The germline CDR1 and CDR2 sequences are LGHNA and YSLEER. As DNA, the CDR3 is TGCGCCAGCAGCCAAGAAAACAACAGGGGACGCTCGAGTGGGGCCAACGTCCTGACTTTC. Translated, it gives CASSQENNRGRSSGANVLTF.

The rearrangement joins TRBV7-9 to TRBJ1-2, with D hard to call. Trimming cost V 1 base and J 2 bases, with 11 bases left between them. The CDR3 is made up of 15 amino acids. Per germline, CDR1 SEHNR and CDR2 FQNEAQ (reference sequence). CDR3 nucleotide sequence: TGTGCCAGCAGCTTAGGGGCCGCCCGCAACTATGGCTACACCTTC. The encoded protein is CASSLGAARNYGYTF.

In this sample, this clonotype turned up many times. V usage is TRBV28 and J usage is TRBJ2-2, with D perhaps TRBD2 (6 bases). Per germline, CDR1 MDHEN and CDR2 SYDVKM. The CDR3 has 12 residues. For the CDR3, the DNA is TGTGCAGGAGGGCCGAACACCGGGGAGCTGTTTTTT. Protein product: CAGGPNTGELFF.

This clonotype was seen a few times. The V gene is TRBV12-3 or TRBV12-4, the J gene TRBJ2-1, with D unresolved. The V and J ends lost 8 bases and 6 bases respectively, with 11 bases between them. The CDR3 length is 12 residues. This chain's CDR3 is CASGVTGNEQFF. CDR3 nucleotide sequence: TGTGCCAGCGGTGTCACCGGCAATGAGCAGTTCTTC.

The chain links TRBV20-1 to TRBJ1-5; TRBD1 aligns across 8 bases. The CDR3 length is 15 residues. Trimming cost V 5 bases and J 6 bases; bases outside gene matches: 12. In germline, CDR1 is DFQATT, CDR2 SNEGSKA (reference sequence). The CDR3 bases are TGCAGTGCTTCCGAGACCAGGACAGGGATTCAGCCCCAGCATTTT. Translation: CSASETRTGIQPQHF.

This clonotype showed up just once. The gene calls are TRBV19 and TRBJ1-1, with TRBD1 matching over 8 bases. Germline V gene sequence: CDR1 LNHDA, CDR2 SQIVND (reference sequence). This CDR3 contains 15 residues. V trimming: 1 base; J trimming: 4 bases; junction bases outside the gene matches: 5. DNA for the CDR3: TGTGCCAGTAGTATAGTAACCCAGGGGGCCACTGAAGCTTTCTTT. Residues: CASSIVTQGATEAFF.

This clonotype was seen a handful of times. V is TRBV7-9 and J is TRBJ2-7, with 8 bases aligning to TRBD1. The ends lost 5 bases at V and 0 bases at J; junction bases unmatched: 6. The CDR3 loop spans 15 amino acids. Germline values: CDR1 SEHNR, CDR2 FQNEAQ (reference sequence). The CDR3 DNA is TGTGCCAGCAGCCAAGACAGGGGTCACTCCTACGAGCAGTACTTC. This codes for CASSQDRGHSYEQYF.

V gene TRBV4-3 combines with J gene TRBJ1-1, with D possibly being TRBD1 (5 bases). CDR3 length equals 14 residues. Between the trimmed V and J ends, which lost 1 base and 5 bases, there was a span of 11 bases. The V gene's germline CDR1 is LGHNA and CDR2 YSLEER. CDR3 sequence: CASSQGTFDTEAFF. In DNA, the CDR3 is TGCGCCAGCAGCCAAGGGACATTCGATACTGAAGCTTTCTTT.

CDR3 residues: CASSLLDSTDTQYF. Written as DNA, the CDR3 is TGCGCCAGCAGCTTGCTGGATAGCACAGATACGCAGTATTTT. This sequence joins TRBV5-1 and TRBJ2-3; no definite D call. V dropped 1 base and J dropped 0 bases, with 6 bases sitting between them. CDR1 is SGHRS and CDR2 is YFSETQ in the germline V gene. The CDR3 is 14 amino acids.

V and J are TRBV18 and TRBJ1-4, with D unresolved. Trimming left V 3 bases short and J 1 base short, with 9 bases between. The CDR3 is 15 amino acids. Germline V gene lookup returns CDR1 KGHSH and CDR2 LQKENI. CDR3 nucleotides: TGTGCCAGCTCACCGAGGACTGTAACTAATGAAAAACTGTTTTTT. Its translation: CASSPRTVTNEKLFF.

The rearrangement uses TRBV18 and TRBJ1-2; D ambiguous. In germline, CDR1 is KGHSH, CDR2 LQKENI. Deletions cut 0 bases from V and 6 bases from J, with 8 bases between. This CDR3 region has 13 residues. The CDR3 DNA is TGTGCCAGCTCACCACCAACAGCTCATGGCTACACCTTC. Its protein is CASSPPTAHGYTF.